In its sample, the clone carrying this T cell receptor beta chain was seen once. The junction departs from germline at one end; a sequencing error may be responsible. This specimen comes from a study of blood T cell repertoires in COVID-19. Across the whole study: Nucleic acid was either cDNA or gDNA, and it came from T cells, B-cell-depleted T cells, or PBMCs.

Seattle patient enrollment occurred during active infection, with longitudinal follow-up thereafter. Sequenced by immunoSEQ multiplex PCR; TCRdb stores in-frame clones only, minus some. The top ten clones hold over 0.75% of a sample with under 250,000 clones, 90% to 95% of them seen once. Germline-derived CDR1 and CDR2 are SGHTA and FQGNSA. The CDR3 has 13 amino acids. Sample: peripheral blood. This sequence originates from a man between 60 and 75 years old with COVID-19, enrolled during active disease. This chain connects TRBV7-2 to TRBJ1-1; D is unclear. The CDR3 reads CASSLEAGFGIVF. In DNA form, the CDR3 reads TGTGCCAGCAGCCTCGAGGCGGGGTTCGGGATAGTCTTT.